Below, one TCR beta chain is given with its context. The sample belongs to a study of chemoradiotherapy in HPV16-positive cancers. The germline V gene encodes CDR1 MNHNS and CDR2 SASEGT. The CDR3 totals 16 residues. V was clipped by 4 bases and J by 4 bases; unmatched bases: 10. Measured with immunoSEQ multiplex PCR; TCRdb has only the in-frame clones, and not every one. This table has several hundred clones, under 85% appearing once. This material consisted of tumor tissue, taken from a patient who underwent chemoradiotherapy. The sequence was obtained from a human donor with HPV-associated anogenital cancer. This chain joins TRBV6-1 and TRBJ1-1, with 9 positions matching TRBD1. CDR3 DNA: TGTGCCAGCAGTGCCCCCCCGGGACAGGGAATCACTGAAGCTTTCTTT. Translating it yields CASSAPPGQGITEAFF.